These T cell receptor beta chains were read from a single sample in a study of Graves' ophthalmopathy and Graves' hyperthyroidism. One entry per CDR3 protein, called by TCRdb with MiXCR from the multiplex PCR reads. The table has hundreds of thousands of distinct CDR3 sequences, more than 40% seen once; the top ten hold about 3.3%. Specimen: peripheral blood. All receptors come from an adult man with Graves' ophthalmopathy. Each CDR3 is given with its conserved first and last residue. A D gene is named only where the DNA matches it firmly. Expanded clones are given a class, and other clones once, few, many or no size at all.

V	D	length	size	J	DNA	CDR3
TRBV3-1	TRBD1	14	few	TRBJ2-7	TGTGCCAGCAGCGTAGACAGGGGTACCTACGAGCAGTACTTC	CASSVDRGTYEQYF
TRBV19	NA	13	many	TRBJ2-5	TGTGCCAGTAGCGCCCAGGGGGGGGAGACCCAGTACTTC	CASSAQGGETQYF
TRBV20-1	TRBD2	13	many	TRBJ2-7	TGCAGTGCTAGCCAGGCGGGGGATGGCGAGCAGTACTTC	CSASQAGDGEQYF
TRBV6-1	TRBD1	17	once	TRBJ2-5	TGTGCCAGCAGTGGAGACGGGACAGGGTTTTCGTGGGAGACCCAGTACTTC	CASSGDGTGFSWETQYF
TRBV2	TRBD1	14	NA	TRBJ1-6	TGTGCCAGCGCGGACAGGAGTAGCAATCAGCCCCTCCACTTT	CASADRSSNQPLHF
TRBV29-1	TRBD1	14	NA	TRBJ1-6	TGCAGCAGTCCGACAGGGGGCTTTGATTCACCCCTCCACTTT	CSSPTGGFDSPLHF
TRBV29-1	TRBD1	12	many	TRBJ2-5	TGCAGCGTTGGGGACAGGGTAGAGACCCAGTACTTC	CSVGDRVETQYF
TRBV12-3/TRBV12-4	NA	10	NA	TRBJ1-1	TGTGCCAGCAGTCGCCTCGAAGCTTCCTTT	CASSRLEASF
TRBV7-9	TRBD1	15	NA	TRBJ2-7	TGTGCCAGCAGCTGGGGACAGGGGGTCGCCTACGAGCAGTACTTC	CASSWGQGVAYEQYF
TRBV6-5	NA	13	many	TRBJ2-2	TGTGCCAGCAGTCTGGACACCACCGGGGAGCTGTTTTTT	CASSLDTTGELFF
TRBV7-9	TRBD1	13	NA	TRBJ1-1	TGTGCCAGCAGCGGGGACAGGAGCACTGAAGCTTTCTTT	CASSGDRSTEAFF
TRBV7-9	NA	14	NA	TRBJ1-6	TGTGCCAGCAGCTCCGGGACTCATAATTCACCCCTCCACTTT	CASSSGTHNSPLHF
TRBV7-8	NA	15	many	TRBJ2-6	TGTGCCAGCAGCTGGGCTGCATCTGGGGCCAACGTCCTGACTTTC	CASSWAASGANVLTF
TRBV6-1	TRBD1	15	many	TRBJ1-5	TGTGCCAGCAACCCCGGACAGGGCCCCAATCAGCCCCAGCATTTT	CASNPGQGPNQPQHF
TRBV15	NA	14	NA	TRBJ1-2	TGTGCCACCAGCAGGTATGGGAAGGACTATGGCTACACCTTC	CATSRYGKDYGYTF
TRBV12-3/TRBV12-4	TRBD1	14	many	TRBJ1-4	TGTGCCAGCAGTAAAGGACAGGGGCGTGAAAAACTGTTTTTT	CASSKGQGREKLFF
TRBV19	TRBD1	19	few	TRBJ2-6	TGTGCCAGTAGTATAGAGGGCGGACAGGGAGTCTCTGGGGCCAACGTCCTGACTTTC	CASSIEGGQGVSGANVLTF
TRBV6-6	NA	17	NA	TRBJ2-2	TGTGCCAGCAGTTACCGAGGGATTCGTCTCGACACCGGGGAGCTGTTTTTT	CASSYRGIRLDTGELFF